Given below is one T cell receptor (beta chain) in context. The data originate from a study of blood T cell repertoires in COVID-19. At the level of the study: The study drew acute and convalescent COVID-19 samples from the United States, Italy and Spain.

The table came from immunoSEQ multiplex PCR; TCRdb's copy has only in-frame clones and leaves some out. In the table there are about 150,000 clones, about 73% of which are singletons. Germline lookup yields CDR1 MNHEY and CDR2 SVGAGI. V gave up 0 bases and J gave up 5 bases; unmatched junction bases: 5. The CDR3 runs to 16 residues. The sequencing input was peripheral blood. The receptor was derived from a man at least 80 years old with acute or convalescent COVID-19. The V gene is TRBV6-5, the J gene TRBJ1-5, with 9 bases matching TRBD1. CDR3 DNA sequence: TGTGCCAGCAGTTACTCCGGGACAGGGATCGATCAGCCCCAGCATTTT. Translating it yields CASSYSGTGIDQPQHF.